A selection of T cell receptor beta chains follows, all from one sample in a study of cytomegalovirus exposure and HLA in healthy donors. The data were produced by immunoSEQ multiplex PCR, yet TCRdb's version contains in-frame clones alone and is incomplete. The sample includes some 110,000 clones, around four fifths seen only once; the top ten take 1.3%. The source material was PBMCs. Every receptor here comes from a man younger than 45 in good health and CMV-seronegative. The CDR3 runs from the conserved cysteine through the conserved F or W. Each record gives: J gene, V gene, D gene, clone size, CDR3 DNA, CDR3 protein. A D gene is named only where the DNA matches it firmly. Some rows mark clone size as missing; the rest say once, few, many or name a class of expanded clone.

J: TRBJ2-7
V: TRBV28
D: NA
size: NA
DNA: TGTGCCAGCAGCCACCAACGGTTGAGCTCCTACGAGCAGTACTTC
CDR3: CASSHQRLSSYEQYF

J: TRBJ2-5
V: TRBV7-2
D: NA
size: NA
DNA: TGTGCCAGCAGCCGACAAGGCTTTGAGACCCAGTACTTC
CDR3: CASSRQGFETQYF

J: TRBJ1-1
V: TRBV7-9
D: NA
size: once
DNA: TGTGCCAGCAGCCCGAGGGTGGTTACTGAAGCTTTCTTT
CDR3: CASSPRVVTEAFF

J: TRBJ1-4
V: TRBV28
D: NA
size: NA
DNA: TGTGCCAGCAGTTTAGTACTCGAAAAGCTGTTTTTT
CDR3: CASSLVLEKLFF

J: TRBJ2-4
V: TRBV5-8
D: TRBD1
size: NA
DNA: TGTGCCAGCAGCCCGGGACAGGGGGCGGCCAAAAACATTCAGTACTTC
CDR3: CASSPGQGAAKNIQYF

J: TRBJ2-3
V: TRBV28
D: NA
size: NA
DNA: TGTGCCAGCAGTACTATGGCGGGGTGGAGCACAGATACGCAGTATTTT
CDR3: CASSTMAGWSTDTQYF

J: TRBJ2-3
V: TRBV5-1
D: TRBD1
size: NA
DNA: TGCGCCAGCAGCCTTCGGACAGGGGGGGCAGATACGCAGTATTTT
CDR3: CASSLRTGGADTQYF

J: TRBJ1-4
V: TRBV4-3
D: NA
size: NA
DNA: TGCGCCAGCAGCCAGGCCACAGGGCCGACTAATGAAAAACTGTTTTTT
CDR3: CASSQATGPTNEKLFF

J: TRBJ1-2
V: TRBV18
D: NA
size: NA
DNA: TGTGCCAGCTCGGTGCCAGGCTATGGCTACACCTTC
CDR3: CASSVPGYGYTF

J: TRBJ1-5
V: TRBV11-2
D: NA
size: NA
DNA: TGTGCCAGCAGCTTAAATATAGATCAGCCCCAGCATTTT
CDR3: CASSLNIDQPQHF

J: TRBJ1-1
V: TRBV5-4
D: NA
size: NA
DNA: TGTGCCAGCAGCTTGCCAGGGAACACTGAAGCTTTCTTT
CDR3: CASSLPGNTEAFF

J: TRBJ2-1
V: TRBV5-5
D: NA
size: few
DNA: TGTGCCAGCAGCAACAGGGGGGGCCCCGCTGAGCAGTTCTTC
CDR3: CASSNRGGPAEQFF

J: TRBJ2-3
V: TRBV5-6
D: NA
size: NA
DNA: TGTGCCAGCAGCTTCAAACGGGAGAGCACAGATACGCAGTATTTT
CDR3: CASSFKRESTDTQYF

J: TRBJ2-3
V: TRBV7-6
D: TRBD2
size: NA
DNA: TGTGCCAGCAGCCCAAGGGGGACTAGCGCAGATACGCAGTATTTT
CDR3: CASSPRGTSADTQYF

J: TRBJ1-1
V: TRBV6-1
D: NA
size: NA
DNA: TGTGCCAGCCAGGCGTCCTTAAACACTGAAGCTTTCTTT
CDR3: CASQASLNTEAFF

J: TRBJ2-1
V: TRBV13
D: TRBD2
size: few
DNA: TGTGCCAGCAGCTTGGGACCGGGACTAGCTCGTGAGCAGTTCTTC
CDR3: CASSLGPGLAREQFF

J: TRBJ2-3
V: TRBV5-1
D: TRBD1
size: NA
DNA: TGCGCCAGCAGCTCAACCCGACAGGGGGCTAGGGATACGCAGTATTTT
CDR3: CASSSTRQGARDTQYF

J: TRBJ2-7
V: TRBV4-1
D: TRBD1
size: once
DNA: TGCGCCAGCAGCCAACCGGGACAGGGTAACGAGCAGTACTTC
CDR3: CASSQPGQGNEQYF

J: TRBJ2-1
V: TRBV18
D: TRBD1
size: NA
DNA: TGTGCCAGCTCACCCAATTCACAGGGGAATGAGCAGTTCTTC
CDR3: CASSPNSQGNEQFF

J: TRBJ1-4
V: TRBV5-4
D: NA
size: NA
DNA: TGTGCCAGCAGCTTGTCCCAACAGTTAGGTGAAAAACTGTTTTTT
CDR3: CASSLSQQLGEKLFF

J: TRBJ1-2
V: TRBV7-2
D: NA
size: NA
DNA: TGTGCCAGCAGCTTAGGGGTTGACAGGCCCTACTATGGCTACACCTTC
CDR3: CASSLGVDRPYYGYTF

J: TRBJ1-5
V: TRBV30
D: TRBD1
size: NA
DNA: TGTGCCTGGAGGACAGGGGGCGCGGGCAATCAGCCCCAGCATTTT
CDR3: CAWRTGGAGNQPQHF

J: TRBJ1-1
V: TRBV7-2
D: NA
size: NA
DNA: TGTGCCAGCAGCGCATATCTAAACACTGAAGCTTTCTTT
CDR3: CASSAYLNTEAFF

J: TRBJ2-5
V: TRBV7-2
D: NA
size: NA
DNA: TGTGCCAGCAGCTTTCTTGGACAGCCCCAAGAGACCCAGTACTTC
CDR3: CASSFLGQPQETQYF

J: TRBJ2-5
V: TRBV10-1
D: NA
size: few
DNA: TGCGCCAGCAGCGACCGGGACTACCAAGAGACCCAGTACTTC
CDR3: CASSDRDYQETQYF

J: TRBJ2-5
V: TRBV27
D: NA
size: NA
DNA: TGTGCCAGCAAGGGCAGGGTTCAAGAGACCCAGTACTTC
CDR3: CASKGRVQETQYF

J: TRBJ2-5
V: TRBV5-1
D: TRBD1
size: NA
DNA: TGCGCCAGCAGCTTGGCCCGTACAGGGGGCTATGGGGAGACCCAGTACTTC
CDR3: CASSLARTGGYGETQYF